The rows below give T cell receptor beta chains drawn from one sample of a study of CD8+ T cells in alopecia areata. TCRdb's table, derived via immunoSEQ multiplex PCR, lists solely in-frame clones and lacks some. The data contain more than 200,000 clones, 67% of them seen just once; the ten biggest clones take up more than 0.95%. The starting material was CD4+ T cells sorted from blood, obtained at week 0. The receptors were sampled from a human donor with alopecia areata. The conserved cysteine and the conserved F or W are not part of the CDR3 here.

v_call	cdr3_length	j_call	cdr3_aa
TRBV6-6	13	TRBJ1-2	ASSQRTGSNYGYT
TRBV7-8	13	TRBJ1-5	ASSLSDYSNQPQH
TRBV6-5	13	TRBJ1-6	ASSPGGRGDSPLH
TRBV6-5	13	TRBJ2-5	ASSSAAAGEETQY
TRBV20-1	8	TRBJ1-1	SAWGSEAF
TRBV29-1	10	TRBJ1-2	SAGFGGYGYT
TRBV9	11	TRBJ1-1	ASSVAGDTEAF
TRBV4-2	13	TRBJ1-2	ASSHTDRGGYGYT
TRBV5-1	14	TRBJ1-2	ASSHGTETLRYGYT
TRBV12-5	12	TRBJ1-3	ASAGTATGNTIY
TRBV5-1	12	TRBJ1-6	ASSSGEGDSPLH
TRBV29-1	11	TRBJ2-7	SVRTGVSYEQY
TRBV29-1	10	TRBJ1-2	SVEDRRLGYT
TRBV6-1	13	TRBJ1-2	ASSPGQGSNYGYT
TRBV29-1	12	TRBJ2-1	SVPGQGSYNEQF
TRBV29-1	12	TRBJ1-2	SVEGGETNYGYT
TRBV7-9	13	TRBJ1-6	ASSSETGRDSPLH
TRBV7-3	17	TRBJ2-6	ASSPRRTGEYPGANILT
TRBV9	12	TRBJ2-7	ASSVAPDGYEQY
TRBV7-8	13	TRBJ2-7	ASSPQGQSAGEQY
TRBV5-1	12	TRBJ1-1	ASSLDGANTEAF
TRBV5-1	14	TRBJ2-5	ASSLGTSGTGETQY
TRBV19	15	TRBJ1-1	ASSIGIGTTDHTEAF
TRBV30	11	TRBJ1-2	AWAALATYGYT
TRBV6-5	11	TRBJ1-5	ATRGGQGQPQH
TRBV4-1	14	TRBJ1-2	ASSQTPGRTNYGYT
TRBV18	12	TRBJ2-3	ASSPRRGTDTQY
TRBV5-1	12	TRBJ2-3	ASSLVPDTDTQY
TRBV30	13	TRBJ2-1	ACRGTLSSYNEQF
TRBV9	14	TRBJ2-5	ASSRPAGLKVETQY
TRBV10-3	11	TRBJ2-3	ATSQGAGDTQY
TRBV7-3	11	TRBJ1-1	ASSFYNREKAF
TRBV29-1	10	TRBJ2-2	TAERYTGELF
TRBV7-2	9	TRBJ2-5	ASGGVEAQY
TRBV29-1	10	TRBJ2-5	SVGLTQETQY
TRBV4-2	10	TRBJ2-7	ASSDSSYEQY
TRBV2	11	TRBJ1-5	ASSDRATQPQH
TRBV9	12	TRBJ2-7	ASSPGPVSYEQY
TRBV2	15	TRBJ2-5	ASSVGTSGTKQETQY
TRBV18	11	TRBJ2-7	ASSPSFRDRRY
TRBV30	13	TRBJ1-5	AWSVMGTSNQPQH
TRBV29-1	11	TRBJ2-1	SVEGDRDNEQF
TRBV9	12	TRBJ1-6	ASSVGYGDSPLH
TRBV11-2	11	TRBJ1-6	ASSLDLGGSLH
TRBV25-1	12	TRBJ2-3	ASSEGGLAHTQY
TRBV30	13	TRBJ2-2	AWTRSGPNTGELF
TRBV7-6	13	TRBJ1-1	ASSLARGSGTEAF
TRBV10-3	13	TRBJ1-6	AISESGQEYSPLH
TRBV7-2	12	TRBJ1-1	ASSSGRGSTEAF
TRBV20-1	9	TRBJ2-3	SARVIDTQY
TRBV7-9	12	TRBJ1-1	ASSLASANTEAF
TRBV28	16	TRBJ2-2	ASRGTSGGILNTGELF
TRBV7-2	12	TRBJ2-3	ASSPSGSTDTQY
TRBV30	13	TRBJ1-2	AWGNYQSGQRGYT
TRBV4-2	12	TRBJ2-3	ASSQAERADTQY
TRBV29-1	12	TRBJ1-1	SAKRGEAGTEAF
TRBV30	11	TRBJ1-5	AWSKDLQQPQH